This TCR beta chain was observed in a study of CD8+CD57+ T cells in acquired aplastic anemia. As for the study in general: DNA per sorted CD4+ or CD8+ sample ranged roughly 0.17 to 27.4 ug, averaging 3.2 ug. Broader study findings: The number of CD8+ CDR3 sequences shared by patients and controls was about 27.

V lost 3 bases to trimming and J lost 0 bases; unmatched junction nucleotides: 4. CDR3 length: 15 residues. Looked up from germline, CDR1 is SNHLY and CDR2 is FYNNEI. The use of genomic DNA as template underpinned the TCR beta VDJ and CDR3 profiling. TCRdb processed the reads anew with MiXCR; each CDR3 protein has one entry. The data hold a few hundred thousand distinct CDR3 sequences, with approximately 56% observed a single time. A word on this clonotype: As yet, its antigen is unknown.

The clonotype was recovered from a human donor with severe aplastic anemia or a healthy control (not recorded which). Sequenced input: sorted CD4+, CD8+, or CD8+CD57+ T cells (not recorded which) from PBMCs. V and J are TRBV2 and TRBJ1-2, with 7 bases aligning to TRBD1. Here the CDR3 reads CASSDRGGANYGYTF. The CDR3 DNA reads TGTGCCAGCAGTGACAGGGGGGGAGCTAACTATGGCTACACCTTC.